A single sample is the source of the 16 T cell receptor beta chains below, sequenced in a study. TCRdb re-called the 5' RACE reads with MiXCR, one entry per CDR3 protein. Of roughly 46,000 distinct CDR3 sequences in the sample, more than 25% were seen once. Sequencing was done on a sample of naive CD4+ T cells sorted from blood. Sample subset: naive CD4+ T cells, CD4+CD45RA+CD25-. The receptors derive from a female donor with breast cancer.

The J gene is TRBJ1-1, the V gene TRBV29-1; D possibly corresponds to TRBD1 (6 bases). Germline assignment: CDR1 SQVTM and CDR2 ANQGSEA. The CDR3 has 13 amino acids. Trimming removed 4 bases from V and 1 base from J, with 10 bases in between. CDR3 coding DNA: TGCAGCGTTGGCTTGACAGGGAACACTGAAGCTTTCTTT. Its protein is CSVGLTGNTEAFF.

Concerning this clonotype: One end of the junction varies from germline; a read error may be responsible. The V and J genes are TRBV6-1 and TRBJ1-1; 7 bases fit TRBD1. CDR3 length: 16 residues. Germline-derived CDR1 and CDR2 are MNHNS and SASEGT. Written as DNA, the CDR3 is TGTGCCAGCAGTGAAGCGACAGGGCTGAGGAACACTGAGGCTTTCTTT. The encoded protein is CASSEATGLRNTEAFF.

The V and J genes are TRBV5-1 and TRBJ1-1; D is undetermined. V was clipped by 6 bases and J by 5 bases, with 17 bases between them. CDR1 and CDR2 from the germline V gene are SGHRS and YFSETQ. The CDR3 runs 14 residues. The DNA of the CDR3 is TGCGCCAGCACCCCACCCGGGGAGGTTACTGAAGCTTTCTTT. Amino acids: CASTPPGEVTEAFF.

The CDR3 sequence is CASSFSRGPYEQYF. The CDR3 bases are TGTGCCAGCAGTTTCTCCAGGGGGCCCTACGAGCAGTACTTC. The chain is built from TRBV12-3 or TRBV12-4 and TRBJ2-7, with 8 bases fitting TRBD1. The V and J ends lost 3 bases and 2 bases, in that order; junction bases with no gene match: 3. The CDR3 has 14 residues.

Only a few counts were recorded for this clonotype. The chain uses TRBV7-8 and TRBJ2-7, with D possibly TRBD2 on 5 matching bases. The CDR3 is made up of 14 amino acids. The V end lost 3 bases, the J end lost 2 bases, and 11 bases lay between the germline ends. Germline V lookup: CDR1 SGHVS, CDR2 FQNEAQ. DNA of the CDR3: TGTGCCAGCAGCTTGGCTAGCTTGCCCTACGAGCAGTACTTC. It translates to CASSLASLPYEQYF.

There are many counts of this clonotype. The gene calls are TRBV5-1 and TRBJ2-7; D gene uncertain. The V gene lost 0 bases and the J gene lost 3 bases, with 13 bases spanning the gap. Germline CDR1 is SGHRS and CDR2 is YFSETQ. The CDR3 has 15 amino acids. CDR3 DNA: TGCGCCAGCAGCTTGGCCTTGCAGGTGGTCTACGAGCAGTACTTC. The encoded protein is CASSLALQVVYEQYF.

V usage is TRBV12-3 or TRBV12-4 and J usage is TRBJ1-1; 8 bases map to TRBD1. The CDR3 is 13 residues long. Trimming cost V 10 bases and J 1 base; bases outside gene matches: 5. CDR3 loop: CATRTGWNTEAFF. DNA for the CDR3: TGTGCCACCAGGACAGGGTGGAACACTGAAGCTTTCTTT.

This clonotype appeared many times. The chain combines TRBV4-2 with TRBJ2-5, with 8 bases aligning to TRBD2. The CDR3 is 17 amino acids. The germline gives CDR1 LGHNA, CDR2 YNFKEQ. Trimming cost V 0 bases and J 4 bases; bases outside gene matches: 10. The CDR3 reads CASSQDPSGGGGETQYF. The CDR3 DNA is TGTGCCAGCAGCCAAGACCCCAGCGGGGGCGGGGGAGAGACCCAGTACTTC.

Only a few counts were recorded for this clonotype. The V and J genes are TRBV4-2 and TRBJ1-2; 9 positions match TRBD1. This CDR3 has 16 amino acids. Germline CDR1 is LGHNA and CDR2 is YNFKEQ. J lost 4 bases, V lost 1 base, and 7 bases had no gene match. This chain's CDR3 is CASSQVQGQGAYGYTF. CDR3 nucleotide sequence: TGTGCCAGCAGCCAAGTTCAGGGACAGGGCGCCTATGGCTACACCTTC.

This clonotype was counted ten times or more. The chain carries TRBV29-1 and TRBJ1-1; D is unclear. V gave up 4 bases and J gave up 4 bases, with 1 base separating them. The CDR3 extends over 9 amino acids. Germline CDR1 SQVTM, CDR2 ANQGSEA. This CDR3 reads CSVGTEAFF. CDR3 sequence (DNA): TGCAGCGTTGGCACTGAAGCTTTCTTT.

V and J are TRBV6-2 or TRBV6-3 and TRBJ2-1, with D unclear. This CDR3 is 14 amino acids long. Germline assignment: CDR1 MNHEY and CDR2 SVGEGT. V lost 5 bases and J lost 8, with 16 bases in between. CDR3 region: CASSPRIGKDEQFF. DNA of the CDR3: TGTGCCAGCAGTCCACGGATTGGGAAGGATGAGCAGTTCTTC.

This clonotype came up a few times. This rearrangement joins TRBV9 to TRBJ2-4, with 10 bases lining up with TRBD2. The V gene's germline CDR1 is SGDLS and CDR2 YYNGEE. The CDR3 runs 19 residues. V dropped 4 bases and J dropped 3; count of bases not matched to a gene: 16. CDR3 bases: TGTGCCAGCAGCCCACGGACTAGCGGCCCCTCATCAGGCAAAAACATTCAGTACTTC. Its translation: CASSPRTSGPSSGKNIQYF. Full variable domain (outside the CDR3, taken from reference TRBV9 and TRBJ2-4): DSGVTQTPKHLITATGQRVTLRCSPRSGDLSVYWYQQSLDQGLQFLIQYYNGEERAKGNILERFSAQQFPDLHSELNLSSLELGDSALYFCASSPRTSGPSSGKNIQYFGAGTRLSVL.

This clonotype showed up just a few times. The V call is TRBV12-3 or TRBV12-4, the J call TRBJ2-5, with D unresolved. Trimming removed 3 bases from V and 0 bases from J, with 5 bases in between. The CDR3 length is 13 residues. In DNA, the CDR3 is TGTGCCAGCAGTTTTGATTACCAAGAGACCCAGTACTTC. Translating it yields CASSFDYQETQYF.

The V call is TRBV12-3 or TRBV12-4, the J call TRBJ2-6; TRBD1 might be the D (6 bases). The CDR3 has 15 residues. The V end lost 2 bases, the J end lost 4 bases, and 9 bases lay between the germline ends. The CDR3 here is CASSLRGNGANVLTF. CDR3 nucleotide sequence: TGTGCCAGCAGTTTAAGGGGGAACGGGGCCAACGTCCTGACTTTC.

The CDR3 region has the DNA TGCAGTGCTAGAGATCTCGTCGGCGGGATGACAGATACGCAGTATTTT. It encodes CSARDLVGGMTDTQYF. This chain joins TRBV20-1 and TRBJ2-3, with TRBD2 as a possible D gene (6 bases). CDR3 length: 16 amino acids. Trimming cost V 0 bases and J 3 bases, with 16 bases left between them. The germline V gene encodes CDR1 DFQATT and CDR2 SNEGSKA (reference sequence).

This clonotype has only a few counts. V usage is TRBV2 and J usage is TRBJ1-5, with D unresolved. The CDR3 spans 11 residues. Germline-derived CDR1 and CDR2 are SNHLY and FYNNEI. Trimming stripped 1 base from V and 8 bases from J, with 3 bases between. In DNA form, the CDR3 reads TGTGCCAGCAGTGAAGGCGAGCCCCAGCATTTT. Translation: CASSEGEPQHF.